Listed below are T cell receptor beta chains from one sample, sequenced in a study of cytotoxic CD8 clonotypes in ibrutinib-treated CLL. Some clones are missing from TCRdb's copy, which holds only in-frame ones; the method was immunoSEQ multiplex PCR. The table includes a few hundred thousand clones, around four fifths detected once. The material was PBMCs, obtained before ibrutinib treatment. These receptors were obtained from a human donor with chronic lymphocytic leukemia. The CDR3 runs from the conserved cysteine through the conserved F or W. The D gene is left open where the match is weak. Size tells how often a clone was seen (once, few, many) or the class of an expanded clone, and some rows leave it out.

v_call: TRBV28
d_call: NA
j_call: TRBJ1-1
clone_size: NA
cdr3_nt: TGTGCCAGCAGTCCACGGACGGGGAACACTGAAGCTTTCTTT
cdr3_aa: CASSPRTGNTEAFF

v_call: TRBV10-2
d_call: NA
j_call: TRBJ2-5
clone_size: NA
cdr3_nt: TGCGCCAGCTCGGTACTCTCAGGGGCGGCGGAGACCCAGTACTTC
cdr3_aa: CASSVLSGAAETQYF

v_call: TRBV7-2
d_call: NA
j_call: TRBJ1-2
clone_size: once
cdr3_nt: TGTGCCAGCAGCTTACAGGGCACAACTAACTATGGCTACACCTTC
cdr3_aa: CASSLQGTTNYGYTF

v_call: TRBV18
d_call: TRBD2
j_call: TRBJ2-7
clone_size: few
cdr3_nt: TGTGCCAGCTCACCGCCACTGGGACTAGCGGGGACCTACGAGCAGTACTTC
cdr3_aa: CASSPPLGLAGTYEQYF

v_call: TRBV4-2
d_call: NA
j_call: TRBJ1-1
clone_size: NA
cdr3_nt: TGTGCCAGCAGCCAAAGTTTCGGGGAGAACACTGAAGCTTTCTTT
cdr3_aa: CASSQSFGENTEAFF

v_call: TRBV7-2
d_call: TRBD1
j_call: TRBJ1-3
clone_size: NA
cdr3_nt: TGTGCCAGCAGCTTAGCGCGCAATTCGGGACAGGGAAACACCATATATTTT
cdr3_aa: CASSLARNSGQGNTIYF

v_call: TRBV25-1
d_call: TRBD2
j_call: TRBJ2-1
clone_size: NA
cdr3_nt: TGTGCCAGCAGTGAAGATATCGGGGGACTAGCGGGAGGTGAGCAGTTCTTC
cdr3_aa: CASSEDIGGLAGGEQFF

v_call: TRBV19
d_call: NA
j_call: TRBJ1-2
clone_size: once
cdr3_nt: TGTGCCAGTAGTATAGATTGGGCACAGGACTATGGCTACACCTTC
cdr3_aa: CASSIDWAQDYGYTF

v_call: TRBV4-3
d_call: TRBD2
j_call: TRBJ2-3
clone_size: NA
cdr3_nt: TGCGCCAGCAGCCAAGCGGTACTAGCGGGCACAGATACGCAGTATTTT
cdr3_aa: CASSQAVLAGTDTQYF

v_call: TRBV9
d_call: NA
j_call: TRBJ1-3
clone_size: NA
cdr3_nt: TGTGCCAGCAGCGTAGGGGAGGGCAGGGCCCCTGGAAACACCATATATTTT
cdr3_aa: CASSVGEGRAPGNTIYF

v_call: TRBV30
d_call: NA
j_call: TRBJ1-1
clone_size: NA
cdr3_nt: TGTGCCTGGAGGCGACACGCTGGGCACACTGAAGCTTTCTTT
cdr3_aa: CAWRRHAGHTEAFF

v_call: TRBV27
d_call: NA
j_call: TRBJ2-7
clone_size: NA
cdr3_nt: TGTGCCAGCAGTATTAGCAGCTACTCCTACGAGCAGTACTTC
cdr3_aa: CASSISSYSYEQYF

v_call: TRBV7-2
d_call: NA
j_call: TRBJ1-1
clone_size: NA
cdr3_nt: TGTGCCAGCAGCCCGCAGTGGGGGGGGAACACTGAAGCTTTCTTT
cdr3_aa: CASSPQWGGNTEAFF

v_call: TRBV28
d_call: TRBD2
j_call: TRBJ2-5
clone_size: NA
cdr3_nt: TGTGCCAGCAGTTTTGTGGCAGCGGGAGGGTACCAAGAGACCCAGTACTTC
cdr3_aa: CASSFVAAGGYQETQYF

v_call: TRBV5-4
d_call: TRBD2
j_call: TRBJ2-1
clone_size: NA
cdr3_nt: TGTGCCAGCAGCTTCCCCAGCGGGAGCTCCTACAATGAGCAGTTCTTC
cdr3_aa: CASSFPSGSSYNEQFF

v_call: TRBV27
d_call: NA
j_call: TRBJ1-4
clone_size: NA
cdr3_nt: TGTGCCAGCAGCCTCGACAACAATGAAAAACTGTTTTTT
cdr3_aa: CASSLDNNEKLFF

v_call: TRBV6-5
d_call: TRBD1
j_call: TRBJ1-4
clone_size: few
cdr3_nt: TGTGCCAGCAGCAGGGGGCAGGGAGGGGAAAAACTGTTTTTT
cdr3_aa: CASSRGQGGEKLFF

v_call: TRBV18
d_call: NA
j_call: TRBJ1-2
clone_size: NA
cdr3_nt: TGTGCCAGCTCACCGAAAAGTTCCGAGATTTCCTTTTTTGGCTACACCTTC
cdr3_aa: CASSPKSSEISFFGYTF